This TCR beta chain comes out of a study of control samples from healthy donors and cancer patients. Using immunoSEQ multiplex PCR, the repertoire was profiled, and TCRdb retains in-frame clones only, with some absent. The repertoire consists of some 11,000 clones, with approximately 93% occurring once and the leading ten covering over 20%. The TCR originated in a man in his sixties or seventies with head and neck cancer. The sample consisted of PBMCs.

The CDR3 spells CAIGPQGSYEQYF. The CDR3, as DNA: TGTGCCATCGGCCCCCAGGGCTCCTACGAGCAGTACTTC. The chain combines TRBV10-3 with TRBJ2-7, with a tentative D call TRBD1 (5 bases). Germline CDR1 is ENHRY and CDR2 is SYGVKD. The CDR3 runs to 13 residues. The germline V and J ends were trimmed by 8 bases and 0 bases, with 11 bases remaining between them.